This entry lists 29 T cell receptor beta chains sequenced from one sample in a study of T cell repertoires in urothelial bladder cancer. Assay used: immunoSEQ multiplex PCR; TCRdb lists only in-frame clones, some missing. This table holds some 14,000 clones, 55% to 80% found once. Sequenced: tumor-infiltrating cells from bladder cancer. The receptor source for this set is a human donor with urothelial carcinoma.

This chain uses TRBV13 with TRBJ1-4, with D possibly matching TRBD1 (6 bases). The germline CDR1 and CDR2 sequences are PRHDT and FYEKMQ (reference sequence). The CDR3 extends over 17 amino acids. V was shortened by 5 bases and J by 5 bases, with 21 bases between the two germline ends. The CDR3 sequence: CASSDTGTSTGNEKLFF. DNA of the CDR3: TGTGCCAGCAGCGATACAGGGACTTCAACAGGAAATGAAAAACTGTTTTTT.

The genes are TRBV18 and TRBJ2-7; tentatively, D is TRBD1 (5 bases). The germline CDR1 and CDR2 sequences are KGHSH and LQKENI. V gave up 2 bases and J gave up 3 bases, with 11 bases separating them. There are 14 residues in the CDR3. CDR3 loop: CASSPKIRDYEQYF. For the CDR3, the DNA is TGTGCCAGCTCACCAAAGATCAGGGACTACGAGCAGTACTTC.

The rearrangement uses TRBV7-8 and TRBJ2-5; D call uncertain. Trimming stripped 0 bases from V and 4 bases from J, with 12 bases between. Germline CDR1 is SGHVS and CDR2 is FQNEAQ. The CDR3 spans 15 residues. The CDR3 DNA is TGTGCCAGCAGCTTAGCGGGCATCTCGGGAGAGACCCAGTACTTC. Its translation: CASSLAGISGETQYF.

The rearrangement uses TRBV5-4 and TRBJ2-1, with 8 bases matching TRBD2. The CDR3 runs 20 residues. The V gene end was trimmed by 4 bases and the J gene end by 4 bases; junction bases not matched to a gene: 22. The V gene's germline CDR1 is SGHNT and CDR2 YYREEE (reference sequence). The chain's CDR3 is CASSPREVASGSRGYNEQFF. The CDR3 nucleotides read TGTGCCAGCAGCCCCCGTGAGGTGGCTAGCGGGTCCCGAGGGTACAATGAGCAGTTCTTC.

This clone has only a few counts. The rearrangement uses TRBV10-1 and TRBJ1-4; no definite D call. CDR1 is WNHNN and CDR2 is SYGVQD in the germline V gene (reference sequence). The V end lost 0 bases, the J end lost 5 bases, and 10 bases lay between the germline ends. This CDR3 contains 15 residues. CDR3 sequence (DNA): TGCGCCAGCAGTGAGTCGGGCAGCGTGAATGAAAAACTGTTTTTT. Its protein product is CASSESGSVNEKLFF.

The chain recombines TRBV9 with TRBJ2-5; either TRBD1 or TRBD2 may fit D (6 bases each). Germline CDR1 reads SGDLS; CDR2 reads YYNGEE. The CDR3 covers 15 residues. Trimming pared 3 bases from V and 3 bases from J, leaving 15 bases between. CDR3 sequence: CASSEGGRREETQYF. In DNA form, the CDR3 reads TGTGCCAGCAGCGAGGGGGGTCGGAGGGAAGAGACCCAGTACTTC.

The CDR3 region is CASSLARGPRIEAFF. In DNA form, the CDR3 reads TGTGCCAGCAGCTTAGCTAGGGGGCCCCGAATTGAAGCTTTCTTT. The V and J genes are TRBV7-9 and TRBJ1-1; 7 bases match TRBD1. The V gene end was trimmed by 0 bases and the J gene end by 7 bases; junction bases not matched to a gene: 8. This CDR3 spans 15 amino acids. The germline V gene has CDR1 SEHNR and CDR2 FQNEAQ (reference sequence).

This clone came up once. V is TRBV5-6 and J is TRBJ2-5, with TRBD2 matching 10 bases. Germline CDR1 reads SGHDT; CDR2 reads YYEEEE. With V trimmed by 1 base and J by 0 bases, 0 bases remained unmatched. The CDR3 has 15 residues. The CDR3 is CASSLTSGNQETQYF. DNA for the CDR3: TGTGCCAGCAGCTTGACTAGCGGGAACCAAGAGACCCAGTACTTC.

This chain links TRBV5-4 with TRBJ2-5; 10 bases are a match to TRBD2. V dropped 4 bases and J dropped 3; count of bases not matched to a gene: 3. Germline CDR1 is SGHNT and CDR2 is YYREEE (reference sequence). The CDR3 sequence is 14 residues long. The CDR3 here is CASSPGLAEETQYF. The CDR3 DNA reads TGTGCCAGCAGCCCCGGACTAGCGGAAGAGACCCAGTACTTC.

V gene TRBV4-2 combines with J gene TRBJ1-2, with D tentatively TRBD1 (5 bases). With 1 base removed from V and 3 bases from J, the gap between germline ends came to 9 bases. The CDR3 spans 14 residues. CDR1 LGHNA and CDR2 YNFKEQ come from the germline V gene. The CDR3 sequence is CASSQGRGDYGYTF. The CDR3 region has the DNA TGTGCCAGCAGCCAAGGGAGGGGTGACTATGGCTACACCTTC.

V gene TRBV6-1 combines with J gene TRBJ2-5; D uncertain. This CDR3 has 11 residues. CDR1 is MNHNS and CDR2 is SASEGT in the germline V gene. The germline V and J ends were trimmed by 5 bases and 0 bases, with 1 base remaining between them. The CDR3 nucleotides read TGTGCCAGCAGTTACCAAGAGACCCAGTACTTC. Its protein product is CASSYQETQYF.

This chain uses TRBV5-1 with TRBJ2-1; 8 nucleotides match TRBD2. Germline-derived CDR1 and CDR2 are SGHRS and YFSETQ. This CDR3 has 16 residues. V gave up 0 bases and J gave up 6 bases; unmatched junction bases: 8. CDR3 in DNA: TGCGCCAGCAGCTTGGACGGCGGAGCGGGGGCCAATGAGCAGTTCTTC. Translated: CASSLDGGAGANEQFF.

This chain joins TRBV6-6 and TRBJ1-4; D call uncertain. V was clipped by 1 base and J by 1 base, with 4 bases between them. The CDR3 is 14 amino acids. Per the germline V gene, CDR1 is MNHNY and CDR2 is SVGAGI (reference sequence). CDR3 residues: CASSYLGTNEKLFF. The DNA of the CDR3 is TGTGCCAGCAGTTACTTGGGAACTAATGAAAAACTGTTTTTT.

The chain is built from TRBV10-2 and TRBJ2-5, with D possibly being TRBD2 (7 bases). The CDR3 loop spans 15 amino acids. V gave up 2 bases and J gave up 3 bases, with 13 bases separating them. From germline, CDR1 is WSHSY and CDR2 SAAADI. The CDR3 DNA reads as TGCGCCAGCAGTGAGCCGGGGGGCCTAGAAGAGACCCAGTACTTC. Encoded protein: CASSEPGGLEETQYF.

This chain connects TRBV7-3 to TRBJ2-2, with D tentatively TRBD1 or TRBD2 (5 bases each). Germline CDR1 is SGHTA and CDR2 is FQGTGA. V shed 5 bases and J shed 3 bases, with 13 bases lying between them. The CDR3 spans 15 residues. The CDR3 spells CASSPRGSYTGELFF. As DNA, the CDR3 is TGTGCCAGCAGCCCACGGGGCTCCTACACCGGGGAGCTGTTTTTT. Drawing the rest from reference TRBV7-3 and TRBJ2-2, the complete variable domain is GAGVSQTPSNKVTEKGKYVELRCDPISGHTALYWYRQSLGQGPEFLIYFQGTGAADDSGLPNDRFFAVRPEGSVSTLKIQRTERGDSAVYLCASSPRGSYTGELFFGEGSRLTVL.

The genes are TRBV2 and TRBJ1-1; D is undetermined. CDR1 and CDR2 from the germline V gene are SNHLY and FYNNEI. The CDR3 loop spans 11 amino acids. V gave up 5 bases and J gave up 8 bases, with 9 bases separating them. Here the CDR3 reads CASSFLAEAFF. The CDR3 nucleotides are TGTGCCAGCAGTTTTCTGGCCGAAGCTTTCTTT.

The chain couples TRBV7-2 to TRBJ2-2; TRBD2 aligns across 12 bases. V lost 3 bases to trimming and J lost 7 bases; unmatched junction nucleotides: 6. The CDR3 runs to 16 residues. The germline V gene encodes CDR1 SGHTA and CDR2 FQGNSA. CDR3 bases: TGTGCCAGCAGCTTTACTAGCGGGGGGCGTGGCGGGGAGCTGTTTTTT. This sequence encodes CASSFTSGGRGGELFF. The whole variable domain, filled in from reference TRBV7-2 and TRBJ2-2, reads GAGVSQSPSNKVTEKGKDVELRCDPISGHTALYWYRQSLGQGLEFLIYFQGNSAPDKSGLPSDRFSAERTGGSVSTLTIQRTQQEDSAVYLCASSFTSGGRGGELFFGEGSRLTVL.

The rearrangement uses TRBV4-2 and TRBJ1-2, with 7 bases aligning to TRBD1. The CDR3 totals 14 residues. V lost 5 bases and J lost 3; bases outside the gene matches: 6. Germline V lookup: CDR1 LGHNA, CDR2 YNFKEQ. CDR3 residues: CASSSTTGDYGYTF. The CDR3 nucleotides are TGTGCCAGCAGCTCCACAACAGGGGACTATGGCTACACCTTC.

This clone is classed as medium-sized. The CDR3, as DNA: TGTGCCAGCACTAGGAACAATGAGCAGTTCTTC. Translating it yields CASTRNNEQFF. The V gene is TRBV2, the J gene TRBJ2-1; D ambiguous. Trimming pared 7 bases from V and 5 bases from J, leaving 6 bases between. Germline values: CDR1 SNHLY, CDR2 FYNNEI. This CDR3 has 11 residues.

This clone was recorded a few times. The chain has TRBV10-3 and TRBJ1-2; D remains unclear. Germline CDR1 reads ENHRY; CDR2 reads SYGVKD. V was clipped by 0 bases and J by 6 bases, with 8 bases between them. CDR3 length: 13 residues. The CDR3 loop is CAISESDLNGYTF. DNA for the CDR3: TGTGCCATCAGTGAGTCTGATTTGAATGGCTACACCTTC.

The chain recombines TRBV29-1 with TRBJ1-2; 8 positions agree with TRBD1. This CDR3 has 13 residues. Germline V CDR1 and CDR2: SQVTM, ANQGSEA. V gave up 3 bases and J gave up 7 bases; unmatched junction bases: 7. The CDR3 sequence: CSVDRGTGGGYTF. The CDR3 region has the DNA TGCAGCGTTGATCGGGGAACAGGGGGTGGCTACACCTTC.

This clone was detected only once. The CDR3 spells CASSPDRALQYF. In DNA form, the CDR3 reads TGTGCCAGCAGCCCTGACAGGGCCCTTCAGTACTTC. The chain has TRBV7-9 and TRBJ2-5; 7 bases are shared with TRBD1. CDR1 is SEHNR, CDR2 FQNEAQ, per germline (reference sequence). The junction had 8 bases not matched to a gene; V was cut back by 5 bases and J by 11 bases. The CDR3 is 12 amino acids. The full variable domain, rest sourced from reference TRBV7-9 and TRBJ2-5, is DTGVSQNPRHKITKRGQNVTFRCDPISEHNRLYWYRQTLGQGPEFLTYFQNEAQLEKSRLLSDRFSAERPKGSFSTLEIQRTEQGDSAMYLCASSPDRALQYFGPGTRLLVL.

V usage is TRBV6-1 and J usage is TRBJ2-1, with D hard to call. This CDR3 contains 15 residues. Germline V gene lookup returns CDR1 MNHNS and CDR2 SASEGT. The V and J ends lost 5 bases and 0 bases respectively, with 11 bases between them. CDR3 DNA sequence: TGTGCCAGCAGTATTTCCGATAGCTCCTACAATGAGCAGTTCTTC. This codes for CASSISDSSYNEQFF.

V gene TRBV7-2 combines with J gene TRBJ1-5, with D unresolved. Between the trimmed V and J ends, which lost 2 bases and 5 bases, there was a span of 10 bases. CDR3 length: 14 amino acids. The germline CDR1 and CDR2 sequences are SGHTA and FQGNSA. CDR3 in amino acids: CASSLSRADQPQHF. CDR3 coding DNA: TGTGCCAGCAGCTTATCGAGGGCCGATCAGCCCCAGCATTTT.

The genes are TRBV10-1 and TRBJ2-5; D perhaps matches TRBD1 (6 bases). CDR3 size: 16 residues. Trimming took 2 bases from V and 3 from J, leaving 16 bases between them. Looked up from germline, CDR1 is WNHNN and CDR2 is SYGVQD (reference sequence). CDR3 nucleotide sequence: TGCGCCAGCAGTGAGAAGCCACGGACAGACGAAGAGACCCAGTACTTC. Its translation: CASSEKPRTDEETQYF.

In the case of this clone: Compared with germline, one end of the junction differs, possibly owing to a read error. This CDR3 is also generated by other DNA sequences in the sample. The rearrangement uses TRBV4-3 and TRBJ1-3, with D hard to call. The germline gives CDR1 LGHNA, CDR2 YSLEER. There are 17 residues in the CDR3. CDR3 region: CASSQESSPISGNTIYF. DNA of the CDR3: TGCGCCAGTAGCCAAGAATCCAGCCCTATCTCTGGAAACACCATATATTTT.

The CDR3, as DNA: TGTGCCAGCACCATTGCAGATACGCAGTATTTT. As protein: CASTIADTQYF. This chain joins TRBV9 and TRBJ2-3, with D unresolved. The CDR3 is 11 amino acids. Germline-derived CDR1 and CDR2 are SGDLS and YYNGEE. The V end lost 6 bases, the J end lost 4 bases, and 6 bases lay between the germline ends.

This clone showed up just once. The V and J genes are TRBV4-3 and TRBJ1-6, with a tentative D call TRBD1 (5 bases). Germline lookup yields CDR1 LGHNA and CDR2 YSLEER. Trimming stripped 0 bases from V and 10 bases from J, with 13 bases between. CDR3 length equals 15 residues. The CDR3 sequence: CASSQDPGGVSPLHF. In nucleotides, the CDR3 is TGCGCCAGCAGCCAAGATCCGGGGGGGGTCTCACCCCTCCACTTT.

The chain recombines TRBV11-2 with TRBJ2-3, with 7 nucleotides matching TRBD1. Germline V lookup: CDR1 SGHAT, CDR2 FQNNGV. The V and J ends lost 3 bases and 5 bases, in that order; junction bases with no gene match: 8. This CDR3 region has 15 residues. CDR3 sequence reads: CASSFKQGRIDTQYF. The CDR3 DNA reads TGTGCCAGCAGCTTTAAACAGGGGAGAATAGATACGCAGTATTTT.